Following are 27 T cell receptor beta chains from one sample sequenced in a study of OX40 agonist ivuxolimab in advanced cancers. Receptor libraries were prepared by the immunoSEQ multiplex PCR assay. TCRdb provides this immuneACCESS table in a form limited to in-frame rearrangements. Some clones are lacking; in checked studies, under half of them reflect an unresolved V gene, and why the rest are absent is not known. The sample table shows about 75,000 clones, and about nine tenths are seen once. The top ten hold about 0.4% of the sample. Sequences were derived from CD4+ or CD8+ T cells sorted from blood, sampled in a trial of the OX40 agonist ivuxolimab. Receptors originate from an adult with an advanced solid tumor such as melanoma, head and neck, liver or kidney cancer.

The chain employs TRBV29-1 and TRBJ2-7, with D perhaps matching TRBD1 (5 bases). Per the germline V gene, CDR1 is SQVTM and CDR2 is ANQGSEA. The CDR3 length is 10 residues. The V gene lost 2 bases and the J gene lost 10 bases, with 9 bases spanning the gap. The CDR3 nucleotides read TGCAGCGTTGAATCAAGGGGCCAGTACTTC. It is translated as CSVESRGQYF.

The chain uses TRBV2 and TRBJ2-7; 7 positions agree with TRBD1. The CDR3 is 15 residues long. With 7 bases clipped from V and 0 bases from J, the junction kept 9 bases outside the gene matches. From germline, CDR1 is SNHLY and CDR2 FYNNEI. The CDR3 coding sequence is TGTGCCAGCAAATCCGGGACAGCGAACTCCTACGAGCAGTACTTC. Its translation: CASKSGTANSYEQYF.

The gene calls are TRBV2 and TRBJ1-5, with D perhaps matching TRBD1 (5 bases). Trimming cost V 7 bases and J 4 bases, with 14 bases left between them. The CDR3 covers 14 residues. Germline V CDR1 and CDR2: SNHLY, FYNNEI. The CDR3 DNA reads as TGTGCCAGCATGAAGGGACGGGGGAATCAGCCCCAGCATTTT. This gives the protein CASMKGRGNQPQHF.

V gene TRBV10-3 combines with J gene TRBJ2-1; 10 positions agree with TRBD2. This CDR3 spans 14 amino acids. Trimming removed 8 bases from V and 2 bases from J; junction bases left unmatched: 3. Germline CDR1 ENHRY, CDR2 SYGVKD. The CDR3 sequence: CAIHSGGTYNEQFF. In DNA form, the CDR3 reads TGTGCCATCCATAGCGGGGGGACCTACAATGAGCAGTTCTTC.

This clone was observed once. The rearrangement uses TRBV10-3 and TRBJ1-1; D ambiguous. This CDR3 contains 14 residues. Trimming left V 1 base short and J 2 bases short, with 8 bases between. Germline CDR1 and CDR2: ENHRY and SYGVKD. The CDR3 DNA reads TGTGCCATCAGTGAGTTGGACGGAAACACTGAAGCTTTCTTT. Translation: CAISELDGNTEAFF.

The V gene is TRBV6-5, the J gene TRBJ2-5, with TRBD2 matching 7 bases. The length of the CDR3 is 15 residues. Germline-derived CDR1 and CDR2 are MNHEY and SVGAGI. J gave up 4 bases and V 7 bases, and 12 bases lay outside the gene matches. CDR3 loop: CASTTRGRDLETQYF. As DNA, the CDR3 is TGTGCCAGCACCACCCGGGGGAGGGATCTAGAGACCCAGTACTTC.

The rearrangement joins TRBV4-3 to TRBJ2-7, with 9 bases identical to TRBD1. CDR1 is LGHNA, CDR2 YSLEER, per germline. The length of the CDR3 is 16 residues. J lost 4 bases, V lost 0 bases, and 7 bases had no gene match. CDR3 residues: CASSQESDRGWYEQYF. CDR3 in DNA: TGCGCCAGCAGCCAAGAATCGGACAGGGGATGGTACGAGCAGTACTTC.

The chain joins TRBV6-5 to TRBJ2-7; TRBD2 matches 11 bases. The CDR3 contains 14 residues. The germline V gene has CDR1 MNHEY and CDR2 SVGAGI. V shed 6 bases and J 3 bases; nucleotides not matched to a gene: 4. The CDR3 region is CASRLAGGGYEQYF. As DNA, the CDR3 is TGTGCCAGCAGATTAGCGGGAGGGGGCTACGAGCAGTACTTC.

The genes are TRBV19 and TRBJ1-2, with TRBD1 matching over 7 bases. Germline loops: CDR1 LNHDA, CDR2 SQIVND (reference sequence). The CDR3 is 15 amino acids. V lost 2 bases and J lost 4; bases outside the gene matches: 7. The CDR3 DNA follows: TGTGCCAGTAGTATATCGGGACAGAAAGTCTATGGCTACACCTTC. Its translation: CASSISGQKVYGYTF.

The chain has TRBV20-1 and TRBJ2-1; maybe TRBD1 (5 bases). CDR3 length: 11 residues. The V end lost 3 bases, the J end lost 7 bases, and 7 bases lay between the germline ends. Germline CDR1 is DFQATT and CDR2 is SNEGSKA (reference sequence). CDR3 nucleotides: TGCAGTGCTAGGAAGGGGAATGAGCAGTTCTTC. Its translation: CSARKGNEQFF.

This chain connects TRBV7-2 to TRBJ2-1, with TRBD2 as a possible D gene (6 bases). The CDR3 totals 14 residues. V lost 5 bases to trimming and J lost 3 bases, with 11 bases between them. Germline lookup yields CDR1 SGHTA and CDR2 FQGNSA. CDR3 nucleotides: TGTGCCAGCAGCCTCACTAGCAGCTACAATGAGCAGTTCTTC. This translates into CASSLTSSYNEQFF.

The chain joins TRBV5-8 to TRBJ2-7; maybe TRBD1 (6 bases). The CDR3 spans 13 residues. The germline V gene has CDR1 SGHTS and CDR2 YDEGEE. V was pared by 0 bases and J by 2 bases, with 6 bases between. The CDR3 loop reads CASSLDRAYEQYF. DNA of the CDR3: TGTGCCAGCAGCTTGGACAGGGCCTACGAGCAGTACTTC.

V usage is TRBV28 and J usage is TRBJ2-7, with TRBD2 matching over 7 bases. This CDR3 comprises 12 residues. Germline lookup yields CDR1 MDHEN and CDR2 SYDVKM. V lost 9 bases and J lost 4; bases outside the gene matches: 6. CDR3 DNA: TGTGCCAGTAGGGGAGGGGAGTACGAGCAGTACTTC. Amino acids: CASRGGEYEQYF. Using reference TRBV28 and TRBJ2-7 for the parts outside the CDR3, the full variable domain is DVKVTQSSRYLVKRTGEKVFLECVQDMDHENMFWYRQDPGLGLRLIYFSYDVKMKEKGDIPEGYSVSREKKERFSLILESASTNQTSMYLCASRGGEYEQYFGPGTRLTVT.

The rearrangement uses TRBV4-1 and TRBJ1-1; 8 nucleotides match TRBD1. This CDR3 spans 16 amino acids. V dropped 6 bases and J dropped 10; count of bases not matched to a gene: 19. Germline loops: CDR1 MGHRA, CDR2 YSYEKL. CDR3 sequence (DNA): TGCGCCAGCAGTCGGAGGGTCGGACAGGGAGATATCCGAGCTTTCTTT. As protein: CASSRRVGQGDIRAFF.

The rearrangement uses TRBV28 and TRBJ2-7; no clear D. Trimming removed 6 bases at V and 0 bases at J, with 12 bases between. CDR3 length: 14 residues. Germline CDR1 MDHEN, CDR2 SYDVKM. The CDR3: CASRRFGYSYEQYF. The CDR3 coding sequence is TGTGCCAGCAGGCGTTTTGGTTACTCCTACGAGCAGTACTTC. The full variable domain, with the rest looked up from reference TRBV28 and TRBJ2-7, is DVKVTQSSRYLVKRTGEKVFLECVQDMDHENMFWYRQDPGLGLRLIYFSYDVKMKEKGDIPEGYSVSREKKERFSLILESASTNQTSMYLCASRRFGYSYEQYFGPGTRLTVT.

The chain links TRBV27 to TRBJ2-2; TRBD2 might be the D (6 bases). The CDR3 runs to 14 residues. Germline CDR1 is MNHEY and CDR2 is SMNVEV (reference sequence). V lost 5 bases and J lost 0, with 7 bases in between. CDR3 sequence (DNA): TGTGCCAGCAGTCGACTAGCGAACACCGGGGAGCTGTTTTTT. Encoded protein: CASSRLANTGELFF.

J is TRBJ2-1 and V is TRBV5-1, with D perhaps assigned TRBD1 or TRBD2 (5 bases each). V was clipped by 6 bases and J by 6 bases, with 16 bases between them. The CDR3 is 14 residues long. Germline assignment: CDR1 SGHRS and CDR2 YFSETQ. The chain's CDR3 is CASMPGTPLNEQFF. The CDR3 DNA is TGCGCCAGCATGCCCGGGACCCCCCTCAATGAGCAGTTCTTC.

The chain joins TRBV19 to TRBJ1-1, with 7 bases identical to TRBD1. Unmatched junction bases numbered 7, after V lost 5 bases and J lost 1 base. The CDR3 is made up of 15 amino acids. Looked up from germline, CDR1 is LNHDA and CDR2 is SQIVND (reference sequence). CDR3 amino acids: CASSAPRGRNTEAFF. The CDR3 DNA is TGTGCCAGTAGTGCGCCCAGGGGGAGGAACACTGAAGCTTTCTTT.

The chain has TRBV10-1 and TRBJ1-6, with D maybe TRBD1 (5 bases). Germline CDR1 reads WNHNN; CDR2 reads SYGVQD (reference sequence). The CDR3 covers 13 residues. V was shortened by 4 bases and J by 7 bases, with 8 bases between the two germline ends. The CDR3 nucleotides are TGCGCCAGCAGTGGACAGTCGAATTCACCCCTCCACTTT. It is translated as CASSGQSNSPLHF.

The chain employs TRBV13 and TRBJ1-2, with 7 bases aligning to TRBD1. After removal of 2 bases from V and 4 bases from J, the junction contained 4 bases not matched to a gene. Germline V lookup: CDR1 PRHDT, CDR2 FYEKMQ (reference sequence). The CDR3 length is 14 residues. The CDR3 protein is CASSLRQGGYGYTF. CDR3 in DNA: TGTGCCAGCAGCTTAAGACAGGGCGGCTATGGCTACACCTTC.

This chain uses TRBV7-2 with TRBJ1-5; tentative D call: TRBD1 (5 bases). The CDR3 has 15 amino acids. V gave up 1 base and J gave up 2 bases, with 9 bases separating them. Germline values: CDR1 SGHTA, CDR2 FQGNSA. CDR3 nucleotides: TGTGCCAGCAGCTTAGGCGGGGGTGGCAATCAGCCCCAGCATTTT. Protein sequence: CASSLGGGGNQPQHF.

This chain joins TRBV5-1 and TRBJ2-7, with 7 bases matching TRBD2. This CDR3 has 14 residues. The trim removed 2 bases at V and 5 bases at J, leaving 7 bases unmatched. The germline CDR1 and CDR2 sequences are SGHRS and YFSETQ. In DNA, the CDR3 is TGCGCCAGCAGCTTACAGCGGGGCTCGGACGAGCAGTACTTC. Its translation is CASSLQRGSDEQYF.

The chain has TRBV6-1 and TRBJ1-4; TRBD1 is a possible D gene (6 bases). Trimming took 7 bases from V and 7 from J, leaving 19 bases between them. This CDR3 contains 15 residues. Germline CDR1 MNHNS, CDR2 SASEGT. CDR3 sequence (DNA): TGTGCCAGCACCCCTGAATGGGGGGCGAGTGAAAAACTGTTTTTT. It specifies CASTPEWGASEKLFF.

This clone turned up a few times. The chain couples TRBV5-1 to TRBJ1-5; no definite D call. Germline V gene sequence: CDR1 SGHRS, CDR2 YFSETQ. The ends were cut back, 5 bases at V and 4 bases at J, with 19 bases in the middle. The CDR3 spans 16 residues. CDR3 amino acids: CASRPGNGLGNQPQHF. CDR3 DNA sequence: TGCGCCAGCAGGCCAGGTAATGGGCTGGGGAATCAGCCCCAGCATTTT. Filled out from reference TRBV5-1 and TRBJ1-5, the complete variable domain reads KAGVTQTPRYLIKTRGQQVTLSCSPISGHRSVSWYQQTPGQGLQFLFEYFSETQRNKGNFPGRFSGRQFSNSRSEMNVSTLELGDSALYLCASRPGNGLGNQPQHFGDGTRLSIL.

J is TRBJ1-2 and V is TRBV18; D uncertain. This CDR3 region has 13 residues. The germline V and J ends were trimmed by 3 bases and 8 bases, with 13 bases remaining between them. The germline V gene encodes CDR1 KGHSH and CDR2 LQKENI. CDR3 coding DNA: TGTGCCAGCTCACCCGCCGGGGTAGAGGGCTACACCTTC. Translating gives CASSPAGVEGYTF.

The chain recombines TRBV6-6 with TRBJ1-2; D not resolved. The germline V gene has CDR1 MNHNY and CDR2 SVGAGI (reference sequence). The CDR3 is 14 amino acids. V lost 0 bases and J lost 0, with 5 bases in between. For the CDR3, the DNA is TGTGCCAGCAGTTACTCGCAGTCTAACTATGGCTACACCTTC. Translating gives CASSYSQSNYGYTF.

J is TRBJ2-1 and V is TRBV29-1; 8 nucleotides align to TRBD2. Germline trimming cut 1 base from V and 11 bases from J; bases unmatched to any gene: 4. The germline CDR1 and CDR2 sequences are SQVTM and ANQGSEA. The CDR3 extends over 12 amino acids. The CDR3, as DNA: TGCAGCGTTGAAGGTAGCGGGGCAAAGCAGTTCTTC. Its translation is CSVEGSGAKQFF.